These 32 T cell receptor beta chains originate from one sample sequenced in a study of Graves' ophthalmopathy and Graves' hyperthyroidism. RNA transcripts were the template, and TCR beta CDR3 regions were amplified from them. HTBI primers were employed in first-round RT-PCR, then a second-round multiplex PCR followed. TCRdb independently ran MiXCR on the multiplex PCR reads; one entry per CDR3 protein. Of about half a million distinct CDR3 sequences detected, under 15% appear once; the ten largest clones hold about a tenth. Sequencing was performed on blood. The source of these receptors is a young woman with Graves' ophthalmopathy.

The table lists this clonotype with a few counts. This rearrangement joins TRBV6-5 to TRBJ1-2; D gene ambiguous. This CDR3 spans 12 amino acids. Trimming took 2 bases from V and 13 from J, leaving 14 bases between them. Looked up from germline, CDR1 is MNHEY and CDR2 is SVGAGI. CDR3 amino acids: CASSYRAGSGTF. The CDR3 DNA reads as TGTGCCAGCAGTTACCGGGCGGGCTCTGGCACCTTC.

This clonotype was detected only a few times. The V call is TRBV28, the J call TRBJ2-4, with D unresolved. Germline V gives CDR1 MDHEN, CDR2 SYDVKM. The CDR3 is 14 residues long. Trimming removed 3 bases at V and 4 bases at J, with 10 bases between. CDR3 in DNA: TGTGCCAGCAGTTTGGGGATACCAAAAAACATTCAGTACTTC. It translates to CASSLGIPKNIQYF.

This clonotype has a count of ten or more. CDR3 bases: TGCAGTGCTAGAGAATCGAAGAGGGGGCAACAAGAGACCCAGTACTTC. Protein sequence: CSARESKRGQQETQYF. The rearrangement links TRBV20-1 to TRBJ2-5; TRBD1 matches 7 bases. The junction had 9 bases not matched to a gene; V was cut back by 0 bases and J by 2 bases. This CDR3 has 16 amino acids. Germline CDR1 is DFQATT and CDR2 is SNEGSKA (reference sequence).

The V and J genes are TRBV29-1 and TRBJ2-5; no definite D call. The CDR3 extends over 14 amino acids. Trimming stripped 8 bases from V and 5 bases from J, with 21 bases between. Germline CDR1 is SQVTM and CDR2 is ANQGSEA. In DNA, the CDR3 is TGCAGCTCGCTGACACCCGCCGGATCGGAGACCCAGTACTTC. Translated, it gives CSSLTPAGSETQYF.

V usage is TRBV27 and J usage is TRBJ2-2; 7 bases are a match to TRBD1. This CDR3 contains 14 residues. V was clipped by 5 bases and J by 6 bases; unmatched bases: 6. CDR1 is MNHEY, CDR2 SMNVEV, per germline (reference sequence). CDR3 sequence: CASSGQDGPGELFF. The CDR3 coding sequence is TGTGCCAGCAGTGGACAGGATGGGCCCGGGGAGCTGTTTTTT.

This clonotype has a count of ten or more. The V and J genes are TRBV11-2 and TRBJ2-2, with unresolved D. The V end lost 1 base, the J end lost 0 bases, and 9 bases lay between the germline ends. The CDR3 has 16 residues. Looked up from germline, CDR1 is SGHAT and CDR2 is FQNNGV. The CDR3: CASSLVVSANTGELFF. The DNA of the CDR3 is TGTGCCAGCAGCTTAGTTGTCAGCGCGAACACCGGGGAGCTGTTTTTT. The variable domain in full, with the rest retrieved from reference TRBV11-2 and TRBJ2-2, is EAGVAQSPRYKIIEKRQSVAFWCNPISGHATLYWYQQILGQGPKLLIQFQNNGVVDDSQLPKDRFSAERLKGVDSTLKIQPAKLEDSAVYLCASSLVVSANTGELFFGEGSRLTVL.

This clonotype was counted many times. The chain has TRBV7-2 and TRBJ1-5; D remains unclear. Between the trimmed V and J ends, which lost 5 bases and 2 bases, there was a span of 10 bases. Germline CDR1 SGHTA, CDR2 FQGNSA. The CDR3 has 14 amino acids. CDR3 protein: CASSQGRGNQPQHF. In nucleotides, the CDR3 is TGTGCCAGCAGCCAAGGAAGGGGCAATCAGCCCCAGCATTTT.

The J gene is TRBJ2-5, the V gene TRBV6-2 or TRBV6-3; 10 bases map to TRBD1. Germline CDR1 and CDR2: MNHEY and SVGEGT. V shed 0 bases, J shed 5 bases, and the junction held 6 bases outside the gene matches. The CDR3 spans 16 residues. The CDR3 region has the DNA TGTGCCAGCAGTTACTCCCCGGGACAGGGGATCGAGACCCAGTACTTC. Its translation: CASSYSPGQGIETQYF.

This clonotype was seen a handful of times. This chain joins TRBV3-1 and TRBJ1-2; D unclear. The germline CDR1 and CDR2 sequences are LGHDT and YNNKEL (reference sequence). The V and J ends lost 0 bases and 2 bases respectively, with 10 bases between them. The CDR3 has 15 residues. The CDR3 nucleotides read TGTGCCAGCAGCCAAGATCGGGTCTTGAACTATGGCTACACCTTC. Its protein product is CASSQDRVLNYGYTF.

This clonotype was detected many times. CDR3 residues: CASSFQWDQPQHF. The CDR3 bases are TGTGCCAGCAGTTTTCAGTGGGATCAGCCCCAGCATTTT. This rearrangement joins TRBV6-5 to TRBJ1-5; D gene unclear. The length of the CDR3 is 13 residues. The V end was cut by 4 bases, the J end by 5 bases, with 9 bases between. Germline V gives CDR1 MNHEY, CDR2 SVGAGI.

Ten or more counts support this clonotype. The gene calls are TRBV12-3 or TRBV12-4 and TRBJ2-7; D not resolved. Trimming took off 3 bases at V and 2 bases at J, with 11 bases between the two ends. The CDR3 spans 14 residues. DNA of the CDR3: TGTGCCAGCAGTTTTGTCCCAGTAGCCTACGAGCAGTACTTC. It is translated as CASSFVPVAYEQYF.

This clonotype has only a few counts. This chain uses TRBV6-1 with TRBJ1-6, with D possibly being TRBD1 (5 bases). The CDR3 consists of 16 residues. V gave up 0 bases and J gave up 6 bases, with 12 bases separating them. The germline gives CDR1 MNHNS, CDR2 SASEGT. The CDR3 loop is CASSEAAAGRNSPLHF. In DNA, the CDR3 is TGTGCCAGCAGTGAAGCGGCCGCAGGGCGTAATTCACCCCTCCACTTT.

This rearrangement joins TRBV6-1 to TRBJ1-1; D unclear. The CDR3 contains 16 residues. The germline CDR1 and CDR2 sequences are MNHNS and SASEGT. V lost 5 bases to trimming and J lost 1 base, with 17 bases between them. The chain's CDR3 is CASSTNPGSANTEAFF. The CDR3 region has the DNA TGTGCCAGCAGTACCAACCCGGGCTCCGCGAACACTGAAGCTTTCTTT.

This clonotype has a single count. The chain recombines TRBV12-3 or TRBV12-4 with TRBJ1-2; 7 bases match TRBD1. CDR3 length equals 13 residues. The ends lost 6 bases at V and 9 bases at J; junction bases unmatched: 10. Written as DNA, the CDR3 is TGTGCCAGCAGACCGGGACAGCTATACAGCTACACCTTC. This sequence encodes CASRPGQLYSYTF.

A few counts support this clonotype. V and J are TRBV4-2 and TRBJ1-2; 8 nucleotides line up with TRBD1. Per the germline V gene, CDR1 is LGHNA and CDR2 is YNFKEQ. Trimming cost V 4 bases and J 6 bases; bases outside gene matches: 4. The CDR3 loop spans 13 amino acids. DNA for the CDR3: TGTGCCAGCAGCCCCAGACAGGGGAATGGCTACACCTTC. Encoded protein: CASSPRQGNGYTF.

In its sample, this clonotype was seen many times. The chain employs TRBV3-1 and TRBJ1-1; perhaps TRBD1 as D (5 bases). Between the trimmed V and J ends, which lost 4 bases and 7 bases, there was a span of 10 bases. Per germline, CDR1 LGHDT and CDR2 YNNKEL (reference sequence). The CDR3 covers 12 residues. The CDR3 sequence: CASSLGQREAFF. The DNA for the CDR3 is TGTGCCAGCAGCCTAGGACAACGTGAAGCTTTCTTT.

There are many counts of this clonotype. The chain links TRBV6-2 or TRBV6-3 to TRBJ1-2; D possibly corresponds to TRBD1 (5 bases). CDR1 is MNHEY, CDR2 SVGEGT, per germline. The germline V and J ends were trimmed by 6 bases and 0 bases, with 14 bases remaining between them. This CDR3 has 15 amino acids. CDR3 nucleotides: TGTGCCAGCAGCCTAAAGGGGACCGCTAACTATGGCTACACCTTC. Its translation: CASSLKGTANYGYTF.

This clonotype showed up just a few times. The V gene is TRBV11-2, the J gene TRBJ1-1; TRBD1 matches 7 bases. The V and J ends lost 1 base and 8 bases, in that order; junction bases with no gene match: 7. The CDR3 spans 14 residues. Germline CDR1 SGHAT, CDR2 FQNNGV. The CDR3 region has the DNA TGTGCCAGCAGCTTAGGAGGGGGCGGTCGGGAAGCTTTCTTT. Its protein product is CASSLGGGGREAFF.

This clonotype was seen a handful of times. The genes are TRBV12-3 or TRBV12-4 and TRBJ2-7; D is tentatively TRBD1 or TRBD2 (6 bases each). This CDR3 is 11 amino acids long. Trimming shortened V by 8 bases and J by 5 bases, and 10 bases separated the two germline ends. As DNA, the CDR3 is TGTGCCAGCGTAGGGGGGAACGAGCAGTACTTC. It yields the protein CASVGGNEQYF.

The chain has TRBV7-2 and TRBJ1-1; D remains unclear. The CDR3 has 14 residues. Per the germline V gene, CDR1 is SGHTA and CDR2 is FQGNSA. V lost 5 bases and J 5 bases, leaving 15 bases between the germline ends. The chain's CDR3 is CASSQRLGRTEAFF. The DNA of the CDR3 is TGTGCCAGCAGCCAAAGGCTTGGTAGGACTGAAGCTTTCTTT.

The sample holds many counts of this clonotype. The V and J genes are TRBV29-1 and TRBJ2-5, with D perhaps given as TRBD1 or TRBD2 (5 bases each). V was cut by 3 bases and J by 4 bases, with 18 bases left in between. Germline lookup yields CDR1 SQVTM and CDR2 ANQGSEA. The CDR3 is 15 residues long. The CDR3 reads CSVDGPGRSGETQYF. CDR3 DNA sequence: TGCAGCGTTGATGGGCCGGGACGGTCGGGAGAGACCCAGTACTTC.

The sample holds many counts of this clonotype. The rearrangement uses TRBV5-1 and TRBJ1-1, with TRBD1 matching over 11 bases. The germline V gene has CDR1 SGHRS and CDR2 YFSETQ. The CDR3 length is 16 residues. The ends lost 0 bases at V and 6 bases at J; junction bases unmatched: 7. CDR3 nucleotides: TGCGCCAGCAGCTTGGAGGTTGGGACAGGGGGGTCTGAAGCTTTCTTT. This translates into CASSLEVGTGGSEAFF.

In regard to this clonotype: This clone may be a read error of a much larger clone one base away. V and J are TRBV30 and TRBJ1-6; no clear D gene. CDR1 and CDR2 (germline): GTSNPN, SVGIG (reference sequence). This CDR3 is 14 amino acids long. CDR3: CAWSVRYYDSPLHF. CDR3 coding DNA: TGTGCCTGGAGTGTACGGTACTATGATTCACCCCTCCACTTT.

This clonotype was seen ten or more times. The chain has TRBV28 and TRBJ2-6; D ambiguous. Trimming took off 3 bases at V and 0 bases at J, with 9 bases between the two ends. The CDR3 runs 16 residues. Per germline, CDR1 MDHEN and CDR2 SYDVKM. CDR3 nucleotides: TGTGCCAGCAGTTTTCTAAGGGACTCTGGGGCCAACGTCCTGACTTTC. It is translated as CASSFLRDSGANVLTF.

This clonotype has ten or more counts. This chain uses TRBV12-3 or TRBV12-4 with TRBJ2-7; 8 bases fit TRBD2. After removal of 8 bases from V and 0 bases from J, the junction contained 9 bases not matched to a gene. This CDR3 contains 15 residues. The CDR3 sequence: CASGTLAGSSYEQYF. CDR3 bases: TGTGCCAGCGGTACTCTAGCGGGTAGCTCCTACGAGCAGTACTTC.

V usage is TRBV7-2 and J usage is TRBJ2-5, with a weak D call TRBD1 (6 bases). This CDR3 comprises 14 residues. In germline, CDR1 is SGHTA, CDR2 FQGNSA. Trimming removed 2 bases at V and 2 bases at J, with 9 bases between. The DNA for the CDR3 is TGTGCCAGCAGCTTATTAGGGGGACAAGAGACCCAGTACTTC. Protein: CASSLLGGQETQYF.

This clonotype came up many times. V gene TRBV12-3 or TRBV12-4 combines with J gene TRBJ2-7; no clear D gene. Trimming removed 6 bases at V and 3 bases at J, with 15 bases between. This CDR3 region has 14 residues. The CDR3 protein is CASRIRAASYEQYF. CDR3 in DNA: TGTGCCAGCAGGATACGCGCAGCTAGCTACGAGCAGTACTTC.

This clonotype was counted many times. V usage is TRBV20-1 and J usage is TRBJ1-1; 9 positions match TRBD1. Germline CDR1 DFQATT, CDR2 SNEGSKA (reference sequence). V shed 3 bases and J 1 base; nucleotides not matched to a gene: 6. The CDR3 is 15 amino acids. CDR3 in amino acids: CSASGGTGPNTEAFF. The CDR3 coding sequence is TGCAGTGCTAGTGGTGGGACAGGGCCGAACACTGAAGCTTTCTTT.

The rearrangement joins TRBV7-9 to TRBJ2-5; possible D gene TRBD1, 6 bases. The germline V and J ends were trimmed by 7 bases and 2 bases, with 11 bases remaining between them. This CDR3 contains 13 residues. In germline, CDR1 is SEHNR, CDR2 FQNEAQ (reference sequence). CDR3 residues: CASNFGQQETQYF. As DNA, the CDR3 is TGTGCCAGCAACTTCGGACAGCAAGAGACCCAGTACTTC. Looking up the rest from reference TRBV7-9 and TRBJ2-5 gives the full variable domain: DTGVSQNPRHKITKRGQNVTFRCDPISEHNRLYWYRQTLGQGPEFLTYFQNEAQLEKSRLLSDRFSAERPKGSFSTLEIQRTEQGDSAMYLCASNFGQQETQYFGPGTRLLVL.

This clonotype was observed many times. The genes are TRBV28 and TRBJ2-5; 7 nucleotides match TRBD1. V trimming: 2 bases; J trimming: 1 base; junction bases outside the gene matches: 7. Germline-derived CDR1 and CDR2 are MDHEN and SYDVKM. CDR3 length equals 16 residues. Here the CDR3 DNA reads TGTGCCAGCAGTTTAGGGGACAGATTCTTCCAAGAGACCCAGTACTTC. Encoded protein: CASSLGDRFFQETQYF. Drawing the rest from reference TRBV28 and TRBJ2-5, the complete variable domain is DVKVTQSSRYLVKRTGEKVFLECVQDMDHENMFWYRQDPGLGLRLIYFSYDVKMKEKGDIPEGYSVSREKKERFSLILESASTNQTSMYLCASSLGDRFFQETQYFGPGTRLLVL.

This clonotype was counted ten times or more. The chain is built from TRBV12-3 or TRBV12-4 and TRBJ2-2, with D tentatively TRBD1 (5 bases). The CDR3 length is 16 residues. Trimming stripped 1 base from V and 4 bases from J, with 13 bases between. Here the CDR3 DNA reads TGTGCCAGCAGTTTAGTGGTGGGGCGGACCACCGGGGAGCTGTTTTTT. It specifies CASSLVVGRTTGELFF.

This clonotype was detected many times. This chain uses TRBV5-1 with TRBJ1-1, with TRBD1 as a possible D gene (5 bases). The germline V gene encodes CDR1 SGHRS and CDR2 YFSETQ. This CDR3 comprises 15 residues. Trimming stripped 7 bases from V and 5 bases from J, with 21 bases between. The CDR3 reads CASVPGGTLGTEAFF. The CDR3 nucleotides are TGCGCCAGCGTGCCGGGGGGGACCTTGGGGACTGAAGCTTTCTTT. Supplemented by reference TRBV5-1 and TRBJ1-1, the full variable domain reads KAGVTQTPRYLIKTRGQQVTLSCSPISGHRSVSWYQQTPGQGLQFLFEYFSETQRNKGNFPGRFSGRQFSNSRSEMNVSTLELGDSALYLCASVPGGTLGTEAFFGQGTRLTVV.